This TCR beta chain originates from a study of blood T cell repertoires in COVID-19. The protocol was immunoSEQ multiplex PCR, while the TCRdb copy is restricted to in-frame clones and leaves out a portion. In the table there are about 24,000 clones, roughly 79% of which are singletons. A Seattle source enrolled patients during active infection and followed them longitudinally. Trimming removed 6 bases from V and 1 base from J; junction bases left unmatched: 15. From germline, CDR1 is LNHDA and CDR2 SQIVND (reference sequence). CDR3 size: 18 residues. The J gene is TRBJ2-7, the V gene TRBV19; 10 positions match TRBD1. The sequencing input was peripheral blood. This receptor was taken from a man between 45 and 60 years old with COVID-19, enrolled during active disease. Written as DNA, the CDR3 is TGTGCCAGTAGCAAAGGACAGGGGGTACTAGCGGTGTCCTACGAGCAGTACTTC. Translating gives CASSKGQGVLAVSYEQYF.